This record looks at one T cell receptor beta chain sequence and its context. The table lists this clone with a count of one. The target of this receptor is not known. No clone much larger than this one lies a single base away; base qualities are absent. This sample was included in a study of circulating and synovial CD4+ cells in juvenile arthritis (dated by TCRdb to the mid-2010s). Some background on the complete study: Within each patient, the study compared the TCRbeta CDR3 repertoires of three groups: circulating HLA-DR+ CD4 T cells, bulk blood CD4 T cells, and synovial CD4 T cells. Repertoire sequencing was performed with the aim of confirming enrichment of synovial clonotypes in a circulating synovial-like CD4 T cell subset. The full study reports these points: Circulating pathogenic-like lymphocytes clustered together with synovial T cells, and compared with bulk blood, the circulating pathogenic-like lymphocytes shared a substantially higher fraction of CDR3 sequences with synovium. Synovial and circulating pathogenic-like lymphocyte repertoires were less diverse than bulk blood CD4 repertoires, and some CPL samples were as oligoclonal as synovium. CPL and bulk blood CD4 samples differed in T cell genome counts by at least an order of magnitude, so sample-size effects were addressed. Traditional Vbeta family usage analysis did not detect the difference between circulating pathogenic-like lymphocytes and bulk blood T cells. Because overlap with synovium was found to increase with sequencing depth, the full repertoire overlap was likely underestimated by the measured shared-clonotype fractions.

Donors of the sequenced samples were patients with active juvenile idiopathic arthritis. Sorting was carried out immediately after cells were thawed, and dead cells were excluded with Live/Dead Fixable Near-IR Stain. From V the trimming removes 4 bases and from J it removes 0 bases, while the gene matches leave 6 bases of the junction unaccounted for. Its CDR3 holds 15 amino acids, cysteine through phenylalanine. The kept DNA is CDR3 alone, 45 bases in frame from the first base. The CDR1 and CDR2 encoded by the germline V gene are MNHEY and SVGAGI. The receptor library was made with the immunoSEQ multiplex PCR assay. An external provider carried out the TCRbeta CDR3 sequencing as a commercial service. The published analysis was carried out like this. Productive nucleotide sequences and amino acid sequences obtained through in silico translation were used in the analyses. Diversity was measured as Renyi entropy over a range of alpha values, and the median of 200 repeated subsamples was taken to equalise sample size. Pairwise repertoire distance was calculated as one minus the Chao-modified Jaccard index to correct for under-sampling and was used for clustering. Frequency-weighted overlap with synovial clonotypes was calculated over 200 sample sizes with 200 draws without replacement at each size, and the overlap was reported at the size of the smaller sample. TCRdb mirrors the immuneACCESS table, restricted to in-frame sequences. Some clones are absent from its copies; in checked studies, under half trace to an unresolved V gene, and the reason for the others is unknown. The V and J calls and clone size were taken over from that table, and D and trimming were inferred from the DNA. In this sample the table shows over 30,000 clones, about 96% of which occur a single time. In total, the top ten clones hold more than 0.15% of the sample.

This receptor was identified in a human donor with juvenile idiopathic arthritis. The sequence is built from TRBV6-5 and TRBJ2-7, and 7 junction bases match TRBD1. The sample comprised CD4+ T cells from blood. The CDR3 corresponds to CASSLVWDSSYEQYF. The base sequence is TGTGCCAGCAGTTTAGTGTGGGACAGCTCCTACGAGCAGTACTTC.